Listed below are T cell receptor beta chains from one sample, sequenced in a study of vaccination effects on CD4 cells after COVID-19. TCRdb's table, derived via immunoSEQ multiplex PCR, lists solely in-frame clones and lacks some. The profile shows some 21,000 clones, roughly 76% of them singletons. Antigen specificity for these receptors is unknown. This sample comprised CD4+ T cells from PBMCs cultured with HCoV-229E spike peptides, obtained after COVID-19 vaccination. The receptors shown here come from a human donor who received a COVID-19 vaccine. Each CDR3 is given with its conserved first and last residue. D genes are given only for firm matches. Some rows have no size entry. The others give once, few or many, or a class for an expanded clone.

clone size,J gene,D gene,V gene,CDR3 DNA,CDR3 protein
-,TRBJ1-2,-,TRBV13,TGTGCCAGCAGCTTAGCTGGCAGGGGAGCTAACTATGGCTACACCTTC,CASSLAGRGANYGYTF
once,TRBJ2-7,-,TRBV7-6,TGTGCCAGCAGCTTAGGTAGTGACTTGACCTACGAGCAGTACTTC,CASSLGSDLTYEQYF
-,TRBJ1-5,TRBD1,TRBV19,TGTGCCACCCACTCCCCGGGGACAGCTAATCAGCCCCAGCATTTT,CATHSPGTANQPQHF
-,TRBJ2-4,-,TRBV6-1,TGTGCCAGCAGTGAAATGGGAGTAAACATTCAGTACTTC,CASSEMGVNIQYF
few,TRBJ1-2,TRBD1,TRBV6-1,TGTGCCAGCAGTGAAGCGGGTGGGACAGTTGGCTACACCTTC,CASSEAGGTVGYTF
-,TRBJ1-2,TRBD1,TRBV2,TGTGCCAGCAGTGGACAGGGGTATGGCTACACCTTC,CASSGQGYGYTF
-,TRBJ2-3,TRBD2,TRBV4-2,TGTGCCAGCAGCCAAGATCTAGCGGGGGGGCAAGATACGCAGTATTTT,CASSQDLAGGQDTQYF
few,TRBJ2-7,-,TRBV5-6,TGTGCCAGCAGCGTGTTACAGGGCTACGAGCAGTACTTC,CASSVLQGYEQYF
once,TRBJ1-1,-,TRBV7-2,TGTGCCAGCAGCTTATCAGGGACGAACACTGAAGCTTTCTTT,CASSLSGTNTEAFF
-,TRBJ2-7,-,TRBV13,TGTGCCAGCAGCTTAGGCGGGAGCTACTACGAGCAGTACTTC,CASSLGGSYYEQYF
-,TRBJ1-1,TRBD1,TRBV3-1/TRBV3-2,TGTGCCAGCAGCCCTACTCAGGGGGCGCGTAGCGCTTTCTTT,CASSPTQGARSAFF
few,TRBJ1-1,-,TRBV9,TGTGCCAGCAGCGTTACGGGCAGCTTAGACACTGAAGCTTTCTTT,CASSVTGSLDTEAFF
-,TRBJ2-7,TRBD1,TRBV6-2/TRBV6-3,TGTGCCAGCAGTTACCCCGACAGGGGCTACGAGCAGTACTTC,CASSYPDRGYEQYF
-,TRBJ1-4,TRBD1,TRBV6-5,TGTGCCAGCAGTTACCAGGGGGTGACTAATGAAAAACTGTTTTTT,CASSYQGVTNEKLFF
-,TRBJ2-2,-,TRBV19,TGTGCCAGTAGTAGGGTGGGGAACACCGGGGAGCTGTTTTTT,CASSRVGNTGELFF
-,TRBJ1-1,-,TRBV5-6,TGTGCCAGCAGCCGACAGAGAATGAACACTGAAGCTTTCTTT,CASSRQRMNTEAFF
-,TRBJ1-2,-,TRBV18,TGTGCCAGCTCACCAGAGTTGGGCGGCTACACCTTC,CASSPELGGYTF
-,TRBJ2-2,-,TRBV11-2,TGTGCCAGCAGCTTTACTCTGAACACCGGGGAGCTGTTTTTT,CASSFTLNTGELFF
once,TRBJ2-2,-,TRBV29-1,TGCAGCGGCAGGGAGACCGGGGAGCTGTTTTTT,CSGRETGELFF
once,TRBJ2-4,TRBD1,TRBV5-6,TGTGCCAGCAGCGAAGGGGGCCTAGGGTTAGAAAACATTCAGTACTTC,CASSEGGLGLENIQYF
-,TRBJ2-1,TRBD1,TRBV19,TGTGCCAGTAGTACCCCAGGGTCAGGGGGCTCCTACAATGAGCAGTTCTTC,CASSTPGSGGSYNEQFF
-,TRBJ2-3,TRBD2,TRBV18,TGTGCCAGCTCACCCCCAGGTCGGCTAGCGGGGGGTAACACAGATACGCAGTATTTT,CASSPPGRLAGGNTDTQYF
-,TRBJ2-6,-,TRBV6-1,TGTGCCAGCAGTGAACTACCCCTCTCTGGGGCCAACGTCCTGACTTTC,CASSELPLSGANVLTF
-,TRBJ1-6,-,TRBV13,TGTGCCAGCAGCTCAGACGAGAGGGGTAATTCACCCCTCCACTTT,CASSSDERGNSPLHF
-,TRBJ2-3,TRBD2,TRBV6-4,TGTGCCAGCAGTGAGCTCTCCGCTAGCGGGGTGGATACGCAGTATTTT,CASSELSASGVDTQYF
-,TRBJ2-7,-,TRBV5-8,TGTGCCAGCAGCCCTCCCGGAAGACCCTTCTCCTACGAGCAGTACTTC,CASSPPGRPFSYEQYF
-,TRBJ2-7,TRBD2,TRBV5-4,TGTGCCAGCAGCTTTGGTGGGACTAGCGGTACCTACGAGCAGTACTTC,CASSFGGTSGTYEQYF
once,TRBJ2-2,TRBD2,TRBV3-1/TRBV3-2,TGTGCCAGCAGCCAAGGCGGACTAGTTACCGGGGAGCTGTTTTTT,CASSQGGLVTGELFF
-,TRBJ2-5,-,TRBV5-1,TGCGCCAGCAGGCTCCAAGAGACCCAGTACTTC,CASRLQETQYF
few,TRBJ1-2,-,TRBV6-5,TGTGCCAGCAGTTACGCGGACAGAGCTAACTATGGCTACACCTTC,CASSYADRANYGYTF
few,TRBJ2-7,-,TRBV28,TGTGCCAGCAGTTCGGGCCTGTACGAGCAGTACTTC,CASSSGLYEQYF
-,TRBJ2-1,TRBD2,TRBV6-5,TGTGCCAGCAGGGATAGCGGGAGGGCCAATGAGCAGTTCTTC,CASRDSGRANEQFF
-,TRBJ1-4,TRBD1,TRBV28,TGTGCCAGCAGTTTGGGGGCCGGGGGACAGGGCTTTGAAAAACTGTTTTTT,CASSLGAGGQGFEKLFF
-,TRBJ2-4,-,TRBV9,TGTGCCAGCAGCGACCTAGCTACCAAAAACATTCAGTACTTC,CASSDLATKNIQYF
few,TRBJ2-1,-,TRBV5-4,TGTGCCAGCAGCTTGGACGCGCCCAATGAGCAGTTCTTC,CASSLDAPNEQFF
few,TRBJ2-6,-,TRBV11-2,TGTGCCAGCAGCTTAGATACCGGAGGCTCTGGGGCCAACGTCCTGACTTTC,CASSLDTGGSGANVLTF
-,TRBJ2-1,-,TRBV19,TGTGCCAGTAGTCCAACGACAGGCAACTCCTACAATGAGCAGTTCTTC,CASSPTTGNSYNEQFF
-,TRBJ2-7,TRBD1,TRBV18,TGTGCCAGCTCACCAATGGGACAGGGTGGCTCCTACGAGCAGTACTTC,CASSPMGQGGSYEQYF
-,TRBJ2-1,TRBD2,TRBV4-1,TGCGCCAGCAGCCGTTCGACTAGCGGGAACTATGAGCAGTTCTTC,CASSRSTSGNYEQFF
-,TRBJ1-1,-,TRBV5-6,TGTGCCAGCAGCTTGTACAGGTGGGGTCGAGGTGACACTGAAGCTTTCTTT,CASSLYRWGRGDTEAFF
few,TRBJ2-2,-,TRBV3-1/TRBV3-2,TGTGCCAGCAGCCCCCGGGACTTAAACACCGGGGAGCTGTTTTTT,CASSPRDLNTGELFF
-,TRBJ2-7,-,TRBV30,TGTGCCTGGAGGGGCAGCTCCTACGAGCAGTACTTC,CAWRGSSYEQYF
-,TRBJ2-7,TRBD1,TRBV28,TGTGCCAGCAGTTACGGACAGGGAAGTGTCGAGCAGTACTTC,CASSYGQGSVEQYF
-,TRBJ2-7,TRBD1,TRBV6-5,TGTGCCAGCAGTCAGACAGGGGGAAGGTACGAGCAGTACTTC,CASSQTGGRYEQYF
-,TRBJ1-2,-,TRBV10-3,TGTGCCATCAGTGATGTGGTTTTTGAGATTAACTATGGCTACACCTTC,CAISDVVFEINYGYTF
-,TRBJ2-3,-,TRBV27,TGTGCCAGCAGTTTAGGCGAGCACACAGATACGCAGTATTTT,CASSLGEHTDTQYF
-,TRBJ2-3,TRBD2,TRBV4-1,TGCGCCAGCAGCCCCTACCGGACTAGCCAAAAAGATACGCAGTATTTT,CASSPYRTSQKDTQYF
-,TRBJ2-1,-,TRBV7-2,TGTGCCAGCTCGTCCCGGCTAGCTGACTCCAATGAGCAGTTCTTC,CASSSRLADSNEQFF
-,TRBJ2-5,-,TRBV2,TGTGCCAGCGGAGATTGGGCTATCCGAGAGACCCAGTACTTC,CASGDWAIRETQYF
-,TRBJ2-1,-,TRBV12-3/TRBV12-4,TGTGCCAGCAGGGGGCTAGATCGCAATGAGCAGTTCTTC,CASRGLDRNEQFF
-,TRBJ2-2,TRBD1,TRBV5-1,TGCGCCAGCAGCCGGCAGGGGGATTTGACCGGGGAGCTGTTTTTT,CASSRQGDLTGELFF
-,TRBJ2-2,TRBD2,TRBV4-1,TGCGCCAGCAGCCAGCCGGGAGGGGCCGGGGAGCTGTTTTTT,CASSQPGGAGELFF
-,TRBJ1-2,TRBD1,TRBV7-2,TGTGCCAGCAGCTTAGTAGGGACAGGGGGTGAAGGCTACACCTTC,CASSLVGTGGEGYTF